Below, one T cell receptor (beta chain) is given with its context. What this receptor recognizes is not known. No clone much larger than this one lies a single base away; base qualities are absent. Library preparation used the immunoSEQ multiplex PCR assay. The multiplex PCR relied on a mix of 60 forward primers for TCR Vbeta segments and 13 reverse primers for TCR Jbeta segments. The CDR3 region of rearranged TCR beta genes was amplified from genomic DNA by a multiplex PCR assay. The amplified TCR beta libraries were sequenced on the Illumina HiSeq System as 87-base-pair reads. The authors' analysis ran thus. Across the 670 or so repertoires, a later analysis counted about 81 million unique TCR beta chains, 8.5 million to 12 million of which were shared by at least two donors. To remove PCR and sequencing errors, raw reads were error-corrected and collapsed into unique sequences using a nearest-neighbor algorithm that merged closely related sequences. V, D and J gene segments were assigned by aligning CDR3 sequences to IMGT reference sequences. For a sequence to be retained, a match of at least six nucleotides was required to both a V gene segment and a J gene segment. Rearrangements were called productive when the CDR3 lacked stop codons and stayed in frame with V and J; all others were non-productive. CDR3 was defined according to IMGT convention as the region running from the second conserved V-encoded cysteine to the conserved J-encoded phenylalanine. Sequences without an unambiguous match to a single V gene segment were excluded from the earlier analysis of several hundred of the donors. In an earlier analysis of a few hundred of the donors, V segments were called functional above 56.7% productive rearrangements and were called segregating when the between-donor standard deviation exceeded 5%. A statistical classification framework was built to diagnose cytomegalovirus status from the catalog of TCR beta chain sequences. V and J gene assignment, in a later analysis, came from comparing TCR nucleotide sequences with IMGT/GENE-DB human TR gene sequences. In a later analysis, CDR3 sequences and most-parsimonious VDJ recombination scenarios were assigned using the TCRdist pipeline. A later analysis defined each TCR beta chain by its CDR3 amino acid sequence plus V-gene family, and excluded reads lacking a unique V-gene family. As a way to deal with suspected cross-contamination and a sequencing artifact, a later analysis dropped hundreds of nucleotide sequences that were highly shared and had low generation probability. A later analysis calculated a clonal expansion index for each public chain from normalized within-repertoire ranks of inferred template counts. In a later analysis, generation probabilities were computed with a VDJ recombination model fitted to out-of-frame rearrangements, and the resulting probabilities were checked against IGoR. In a later analysis, TCR-TCR, TCR-HLA and TCR-CMV co-occurrence was scored with hypergeometric tests, and a repertoire-size bias correction was applied to TCR pairs. A later analysis estimated false discovery rates by permuting HLA or CMV assignments 20 times. In a later analysis, co-occurring TCRs were grouped using DBSCAN, and TCRdist sequence similarity was added for clustering within HLA-allele-positive subsets. For co-occurrence clustering, repertoires with fewer than 30,000 or more than 120,000 public chains were excluded, along with about five repertoires with anomalous nucleotide sharing. TCRdb holds this immuneACCESS table with in-frame rearrangements only. Some clones are missing; in checked studies, unresolved V genes explain under half, and the rest has no known cause. V, J and clone size are taken as reported in that table, and D and trimming were inferred from the DNA itself. The sample has fewer than 200,000 clones on record, more than 75% of them singletons. The ten top clones hold about 1.6% of the sample.

These data belong to a study of cytomegalovirus exposure and HLA in healthy donors (dated 2017 in TCRdb). For the wider study: An earlier analysis of several hundred of the donors reported 276 Gb of sequence data and approximately 110 million unique TCR beta sequences from about 179 million T cells. An early release that covered around 590 HLA-typed donors contained around 300 gigabases of sequencing data and 65 million to 100 million unique TCR sequences. The genetic ancestry cluster associated with self-reported Caucasian donors included 81% of the roughly 380 genotyped donors. The aim of the study was to test whether cataloging public T cell receptors could identify signatures of past pathogen exposure. The study profiled the T cell repertoires of 550 to 700 subjects by immunosequencing and related them to cytomegalovirus serostatus. A separate validation cohort of some 130 different subjects was used in addition to the roughly 700-subject first cohort. To predict cytomegalovirus infection status, the study combined high-throughput TCR immunosequencing, statistical association of individual TCRs with disease status, and machine learning. In a later analysis, previously published TCR beta repertoires from 550 to 700 donors were re-analyzed and high-resolution HLA genotyping was added so that TCR occurrence patterns could be studied. The later analysis used no new phenotypic data to find candidate immune exposures, relying instead on TCR beta sequences and their occurrence across donors. An earlier analysis of around 580 of the donors used high-throughput TCR beta sequencing to judge whether each TCR beta V gene segment behaved as functional or pseudogenic. Donor age, sex, ethnicity and CMV serostatus were compiled together with the repertoire data. A later genetic analysis used genome-wide SNP genotypes for about 55% of the 666 donors, treating that subset as a discovery cohort. Every repertoire in the discovery cohort had been generated on one and the same sequencing platform. Both class I and class II loci were covered by HLA typing, at four-digit resolution. Typing coverage varied by locus: roughly 620-630 donors for A, B, C, DRB1 and DQB1; roughly 560 for DQA1; over 600 for DPA1; around 490 for DPB1. Because of strong linkage in the cohort, four or five DR-DQ haplotypes were treated as single units for association and clustering. On average, 235,054 unique TCR beta nucleotide sequences were sequenced per donor among 300 to 500 genotyped donors of the cohort, with roughly 18% of those sequences being non-productive. The full study reports these points: The earlier analysis of approximately 590 of the donors excluded roughly 16 rarely observed V segments, including chromosome 9 orphons, because counts were too low. Correlated functional status among segregating V segments might reflect linkage disequilibrium, but an unknown experimental factor could not be ruled out. The authors suggested that the approach could potentially be extended to other disease states and immunological phenotypes. In a later analysis, most CMV-associated TCR beta chains were found to appear HLA-restricted, with HLA associations seemingly driven largely by CMV exposure. The presence/absence analyses assumed that sequencing depth was roughly uniform across donors, and that assumption may not be true. In a later analysis, several top co-occurrence clusters were reported to appear linked to parvovirus B19, influenza, CMV and Epstein-Barr virus. In a later genetic analysis, fewer N-insertions in productive TCRs were reported among donors in an Asian-associated ancestry cluster than the approximately 670-donor mean. Most TCR sequences were observed very rarely across donors, whereas some public TCRs were present in many individuals. A further reported finding was that TCR beta sequences accurately predicted the HLA-A and HLA-B alleles for most subjects in the first cohort. A group of highly shared sequence variants was considered likely to be a technical artifact of the sequencing pipeline. Assigning TCR associations to individual alleles was difficult when HLA alleles, especially DR and DQ, strongly co-occurred. A later analysis associated some 17,000 TCR beta sequences with specific HLA alleles at a false discovery rate of 0.05. Cytomegalovirus status was reported to be diagnosed by the classifier with high specificity and sensitivity in both the original and validation cohorts. In a later analysis, the rate of TCR association differed among HLA loci, with DRB1 alleles having the most associated TCRs and HLA-C alleles having the fewest. In the study, some 160 TCR beta chains were listed as associated with cytomegalovirus. Because some donors lacked HLA typing at each locus, the association tests relied only on the typed subset. In vitro tests confirmed that a few of the cytomegalovirus-associated TCR beta chains recognize cytomegalovirus antigens. A later analysis found that HLA-associated TCR beta chains were more clonally expanded and had lower generation probabilities than equally common non-associated chains. The only immune exposure information available for the cohort was CMV serostatus. Broadly in line with IMGT annotations, most TCR beta V segments showed up in productive rearrangements about 87% or about 30% of the time in an earlier analysis of around 600 of the donors. V-gene and J-gene trimming of TCR beta chains was associated with a missense DCLRE1C variant in a later genetic analysis, and the association was replicated in an independent cohort. Because the 87-base-pair reads could not distinguish some IMGT-functional V segments, including TRBV6-2 and TRBV6-3, those segments were excluded. The cohort was sequenced for TCR beta chains only, and without alpha or paired-chain data the features that could be detected were limited.

Counted from cysteine to phenylalanine, this CDR3 has 16 amino acids. Only the CDR3 DNA is retained, 48 bases long and in frame from the first base. CDR1 LGHNA and CDR2 YSLEER were looked up in the germline V gene. Cut back by 0 bases and 4 bases, the V and J ends lie 12 bases apart. The cohort consisted of some 730 healthy bone marrow donors. At the time of sampling, all cohort members were nominally healthy, though unrecorded immune exposures were likely present. The donor was CMV seropositive and was included in the group of approximately 310 seropositive cohort members. Each donor provided a peripheral blood sample, and peripheral blood mononuclear cells were used for TCR beta sequencing. Genomic DNA extraction from the blood cell samples was performed with the Qiagen DNeasy Blood Extraction Kit.

What was sequenced was PBMCs. This clonotype was obtained from a girl aged 5 to 17 in good health and CMV-seropositive. The sequence joins TRBV4-3 to TRBJ1-4; TRBD1 might be the D gene, on 6 matching bases. The DNA reads as follows: TGCGCCAGCAGCCAAGATACCAGGGGAATTAATGAAAAACTGTTTTTT. Its protein product is CASSQDTRGINEKLFF.